These 4 T cell receptor beta chains were sequenced from one sample in a study of early T cells in non-severe SARS-CoV-2 infection. TCRdb reprocessed the 5' RACE reads with MiXCR, giving one entry per CDR3 protein. The table records 60,000 to 65,000 distinct CDR3 sequences, less than 9.5% of them present only once. This specimen consisted of whole blood, obtained at baseline. The receptors here all came from an adult who was a healthcare worker with PCR-confirmed SARS-CoV-2 infection or an uninfected control (not recorded which).

The V gene is TRBV6-2 or TRBV6-3, the J gene TRBJ2-3; a possible D gene is TRBD2 (5 bases). The CDR3 is made up of 15 amino acids. Germline V CDR1 and CDR2: MNHEY, SVGEGT. Trimming left V 6 bases short and J 2 bases short, with 15 bases between. CDR3 loop: CASSTPQRPTDTQYF. CDR3 coding DNA: TGTGCCAGCAGCACGCCACAGCGGCCCACAGATACGCAGTATTTT.

Details on this clonotype: Its ends do not fully match the called genes, so a read error is possible. This chain joins TRBV7-2 and TRBJ1-5, with 11 bases fitting TRBD1. This CDR3 contains 17 residues. Germline-derived CDR1 and CDR2 are SGHTA and FQGNSA. CDR3 in DNA: TGTGCCGGCAGCTCGGACAGGGGGCAACATAGCAATCAGCCCCAGCATTTT. It specifies CAGSSDRGQHSNQPQHF.

This clonotype was detected ten times or more. This rearrangement joins TRBV12-3 or TRBV12-4 to TRBJ2-2; TRBD2 agrees at 13 bases. After removal of 5 bases from V and 4 bases from J, the junction contained 7 bases not matched to a gene. CDR3 size: 17 residues. The CDR3 protein is CASSLGLAGVTTGELFF. CDR3 nucleotides: TGTGCCAGCAGTCTAGGACTAGCGGGAGTGACCACCGGGGAGCTGTTTTTT.

This clonotype was found many times. This sequence joins TRBV19 and TRBJ1-2; 8 positions agree with TRBD1. The CDR3 extends over 13 amino acids. CDR1 is LNHDA, CDR2 SQIVND, per germline (reference sequence). The ends lost 9 bases at V and 4 bases at J; junction bases unmatched: 7. This CDR3 is CASKGQGGYGYTF. The CDR3, as DNA: TGTGCCAGCAAAGGACAGGGCGGCTATGGCTACACCTTC.